The clone carrying this T cell receptor (beta chain) has ten or more counts. Its antigen is still unknown. The length of the CDR3 is 18 residues. The germline V gene encodes CDR1 DFQATT and CDR2 SNEGSKA (reference sequence). Trimming took 0 bases from V and 1 from J; bases not matched to a gene: 11. TCRdb itself ran the multiplex PCR reads through MiXCR, one entry per CDR3 protein. The table has hundreds of thousands of distinct CDR3 sequences, approximately 29% seen once. This entry comes from a study of breast tumors, draining lymph nodes, adjacent tissues. Broader study findings: The lymph node origin of tumor T cells was framed as consistent with a hypothesis, not demonstrated. Luminal-like breast cancer showed significantly higher tumor–nontumor repertoire similarity than basal-like. Findings are consistent with lymph node origin and intratumoral expansion of most tumor T cells. Tumor repertoires ranked between lymph nodes and nontumor tissue in diversity, with V and J gene preferences.

Axillary draining lymph nodes of breast cancer patients supplied the node samples. The chain has TRBV20-1 and TRBJ2-2; TRBD1 agrees at 7 bases. The sequenced sample consisted of axillary lymph node tissue. The TCR sequence derives from a female donor with breast cancer. Some clones in this sample may be carry-over from other donors' samples. The CDR3 DNA reads as TGCAGTGCTAGAGATAAGGTTCGAGGGGGCGGGAACACCGGGGAGCTGTTTTTT. It encodes CSARDKVRGGGNTGELFF.